Following are 17 T cell receptor beta chains from one sample sequenced in a study of T cells in Graves' hyperthyroidism and ophthalmopathy. There were TCR beta CDR3 regions amplified from RNA transcripts. In the first-round RT-PCR of the TCR CDR3, the HTBI primer set was used. Each CDR3 protein gets one entry after TCRdb re-called the multiplex PCR reads with MiXCR. The profile shows 300,000 to 450,000 distinct CDR3 sequences, over 11% of them singletons. The sequencing sample was made of blood. These receptors were collected from a woman aged 60-70 years with Graves' hyperthyroidism.

This clonotype was seen ten or more times. The chain joins TRBV11-2 to TRBJ2-5; tentatively, D is TRBD1 or TRBD2 (5 bases each). CDR1 is SGHAT and CDR2 is FQNNGV in the germline V gene. Trimming left V 5 bases short and J 7 bases short, with 26 bases between. This CDR3 comprises 17 residues. The CDR3 here is CASSAFGAADDLWTQYF. In DNA, the CDR3 is TGTGCCAGCAGCGCCTTTGGGGCAGCGGACGATCTGTGGACCCAGTACTTC.

V and J are TRBV24-1 and TRBJ2-5; TRBD2 aligns across 10 bases. Germline V gene lookup returns CDR1 KGHDR and CDR2 SFDVKD. V was pared by 4 bases and J by 3 bases, with 10 bases of the junction left unmatched. There are 17 residues in the CDR3. CDR3 amino acids: CATSDPTGLAGEETQYF. CDR3 coding DNA: TGTGCCACCAGTGACCCGACGGGGCTAGCGGGAGAAGAGACCCAGTACTTC.

Many counts were recorded for this clonotype. V usage is TRBV30 and J usage is TRBJ1-2; D gene unclear. Trimming removed 2 bases from V and 0 bases from J, with 1 base in between. The V gene's germline CDR1 is GTSNPN and CDR2 SVGIG (reference sequence). The CDR3 is 11 amino acids. CDR3 amino acids: CAWSSNYGYTF. For the CDR3, the DNA is TGTGCCTGGAGTTCTAACTATGGCTACACCTTC.

This clonotype has just one count. This chain uses TRBV4-1 with TRBJ1-2; D is uncertain. The CDR3 spans 15 residues. In germline, CDR1 is MGHRA, CDR2 YSYEKL. With 4 bases removed from V and 0 bases from J, the gap between germline ends came to 12 bases. This CDR3 is CASSPSPGANYGYTF. For the CDR3, the DNA is TGCGCCAGCAGCCCTTCTCCGGGAGCTAACTATGGCTACACCTTC.

The sample holds many counts of this clonotype. The chain joins TRBV2 to TRBJ2-1; D is possibly TRBD1 or TRBD2 (5 bases each). Germline V CDR1 and CDR2: SNHLY, FYNNEI. Between the trimmed V and J ends, which lost 6 bases and 6 bases, there was a span of 12 bases. CDR3 length: 13 amino acids. The CDR3 spells CASRRDDPNEQFF. In DNA, the CDR3 is TGTGCCAGCAGGAGGGACGACCCCAATGAGCAGTTCTTC.

The chain combines TRBV4-1 with TRBJ2-2; 11 bases fit TRBD2. This CDR3 has 19 amino acids. V shed 5 bases and J 2 bases; nucleotides not matched to a gene: 13. Germline V lookup: CDR1 MGHRA, CDR2 YSYEKL. The CDR3 region has the DNA TGCGCCAGCAGCTCCCTCGCCGGGACTAGCGGAGAAAACACCGGGGAGCTGTTTTTT. Translating it yields CASSSLAGTSGENTGELFF.

The chain links TRBV19 to TRBJ2-7; D might be TRBD1 (6 bases). Germline V CDR1 and CDR2: LNHDA, SQIVND (reference sequence). Trimming removed 3 bases from V and 0 bases from J, with 9 bases in between. The CDR3 extends over 14 amino acids. This chain's CDR3 is CASSIQTGSYEQYF. The CDR3 region has the DNA TGTGCCAGTAGTATTCAGACAGGCTCCTACGAGCAGTACTTC.

This clonotype was observed a handful of times. The rearrangement uses TRBV7-2 and TRBJ2-3; D gene ambiguous. The germline V gene encodes CDR1 SGHTA and CDR2 FQGNSA. The ends were cut back, 3 bases at V and 5 bases at J, with 12 bases in the middle. This CDR3 has 14 amino acids. The DNA of the CDR3 is TGTGCCAGCAGCTTCGGCCTGAAAGGAGATACGCAGTATTTT. This gives the protein CASSFGLKGDTQYF. Drawing the rest from reference TRBV7-2 and TRBJ2-3, the complete variable domain is GAGVSQSPSNKVTEKGKDVELRCDPISGHTALYWYRQSLGQGLEFLIYFQGNSAPDKSGLPSDRFSAERTGGSVSTLTIQRTQQEDSAVYLCASSFGLKGDTQYFGPGTRLTVL.

This clonotype was seen repeatedly, ten times or more. The rearrangement joins TRBV20-1 to TRBJ2-3; no clear D. Germline CDR1 DFQATT, CDR2 SNEGSKA (reference sequence). The CDR3 loop spans 13 amino acids. Trimming stripped 0 bases from V and 2 bases from J, with 6 bases between. CDR3 sequence: CSARDGITDTQYF. The CDR3 DNA sequence: TGCAGTGCTAGAGATGGGATCACAGATACGCAGTATTTT.

This clonotype was observed a handful of times. Possible read error: a much larger clone is one base away. V gene TRBV10-3 combines with J gene TRBJ2-3; 7 bases map to TRBD2. V lost 4 bases and J lost 0; bases outside the gene matches: 4. The germline gives CDR1 ENHRY, CDR2 SYGVKD. This CDR3 spans 15 amino acids. CDR3 region: CAISGASGSTDTQYF. The CDR3 DNA reads TGTGCCATCAGTGGAGCTAGCGGAAGCACAGATACGCAGTATTTT.

This clonotype was observed many times. CDR3 region: CASSFYHSGRTGELFF. The CDR3 DNA follows: TGTGCCAGCAGTTTCTATCATAGCGGGAGAACCGGGGAGCTGTTTTTT. This sequence joins TRBV28 and TRBJ2-2; 9 bases line up with TRBD2. This CDR3 comprises 16 residues. V lost 3 bases and J lost 5; bases outside the gene matches: 7. CDR1 is MDHEN and CDR2 is SYDVKM in the germline V gene.

The sample holds one count of this clonotype. At one end the junction does not follow the germline gene, possibly because of a read error. This chain links TRBV19 with TRBJ1-1; possible D gene TRBD1, 6 bases. CDR3 length: 13 residues. The germline V gene has CDR1 LNHDA and CDR2 SQIVND (reference sequence). CDR3 protein: CDSSQGLHTEAFF. CDR3 nucleotide sequence: TGTGACAGTTCGCAGGGGCTACACACTGAAGCTTTCTTT. Full variable domain (rest looked up from reference TRBV19 and TRBJ1-1): DGGITQSPKYLFRKEGQNVTLSCEQNLNHDAMYWYRQDPGQGLRLIYYSQIVNDFQKGDIAEGYSVSREKKESFPLTVTSAQKNPTAFYLCDSSQGLHTEAFFGQGTRLTVV.

The table lists this clonotype with many counts. The V call is TRBV5-1, the J call TRBJ2-7; unclear D gene. CDR3 length: 13 amino acids. The V end was cut by 0 bases, the J end by 5 bases, with 9 bases between. CDR1 SGHRS and CDR2 YFSETQ come from the germline V gene. CDR3 residues: CASSLADGHEQYF. As DNA, the CDR3 is TGCGCCAGCAGCTTGGCGGATGGGCACGAGCAGTACTTC.

At least ten counts were recorded for this clonotype. The V call is TRBV10-3, the J call TRBJ2-5; 8 nucleotides agree with TRBD1. Germline lookup yields CDR1 ENHRY and CDR2 SYGVKD. V was pared by 3 bases and J by 2 bases, with 5 bases of the junction left unmatched. This CDR3 has 15 amino acids. CDR3 in amino acids: CAISDQDRVQETQYF. CDR3 DNA sequence: TGTGCCATCAGTGATCAGGACAGGGTGCAAGAGACCCAGTACTTC.

This clonotype was picked up a small number of times. The chain uses TRBV27 and TRBJ2-1; D is unclear. V was pared by 5 bases and J by 15 bases, with 20 bases between. The CDR3 covers 13 residues. Looked up from germline, CDR1 is MNHEY and CDR2 is SMNVEV (reference sequence). The CDR3 DNA follows: TGTGCCAGCAGTCCCCCCAAGTTCGGGTTGCCGTTCTTC. As protein: CASSPPKFGLPFF.

J is TRBJ2-2 and V is TRBV24-1; 11 bases match TRBD2. This CDR3 is 17 amino acids long. V lost 5 bases and J lost 3; bases outside the gene matches: 7. From germline, CDR1 is KGHDR and CDR2 SFDVKD. The CDR3 DNA sequence: TGTGCCACCAGTGGTAATCCGGGACTAGCGGACACCGGGGAGCTGTTTTTT. Translated: CATSGNPGLADTGELFF.

In this sample, this clonotype turned up a few times. The CDR3, as DNA: TGTGCCAGCTCCACCCAGGGGGTTCAGGAAAAACTGTTTTTT. Translating gives CASSTQGVQEKLFF. V and J are TRBV7-8 and TRBJ1-4; 7 nucleotides align to TRBD1. After removal of 8 bases from V and 8 bases from J, the junction contained 11 bases not matched to a gene. This CDR3 has 14 amino acids. Germline CDR1 reads SGHVS; CDR2 reads FQNEAQ.